The T cell receptor beta chain under discussion was sequenced for a study of beta chain features in type 1 diabetes. Study-wide findings and caveats: Across all four CD4+ subsets, people with type 1 diabetes showed modestly shorter TCRB CDR3s.

Every isolated RNA sample was fully reverse transcribed, so sequencing captured expressed TCRB transcripts. Assay: immunoSEQ multiplex PCR; the TCRdb copy retains only in-frame clones and omits some. Of roughly 260,000 clones in the sample, approximately 11% were seen once. V trimming: 2 bases; J trimming: 6 bases; junction bases outside the gene matches: 6. The CDR3 runs to 16 residues. Germline CDR1 is MNHNS and CDR2 is SASEGT. Of note for this clone: As yet, its antigen is unknown.

This chain connects TRBV6-1 to TRBJ2-3; 12 nucleotides align to TRBD1. The source of this sequence is a man aged 25 to 45 with type 1 diabetes. The sequenced sample was naive CD4+ T cells from blood. DNA for the CDR3: TGTGCCAGCAGTGAATTGGGACAGGGGGCGAGGGATACGCAGTATTTT. Amino acid sequence: CASSELGQGARDTQYF.